This T cell receptor beta chain was recorded in a study of T-cell reconstitution after alpha-beta-depleted transplantation in children. Using unique molecular identifiers, the investigators prepared the TCRbeta library. TCRdb itself ran the PCR reads through MiXCR, one entry per CDR3 protein. The sample shows about a million distinct CDR3 sequences, around 30% of them seen only once. Overall study results and limits: Several hundred graft clones that had expanded were reportedly the source of alpha-beta T cells about two months after transplant. From surviving recipient T cells and thymic progenitors came the high day-60 TCRbeta diversity observed in some patients. T-cell numbers and diversity, one year after transplant, stemmed largely from T cells that were newly produced.

This clonotype was found a few times. Its antigen is not known. The germline V and J ends were trimmed by 4 bases and 0 bases, with 14 bases remaining between them. Germline V lookup: CDR1 SGHRS, CDR2 YFSETQ. This CDR3 region has 16 residues. The J gene is TRBJ1-3, the V gene TRBV5-1; D possibly corresponds to TRBD1 (5 bases). Sequenced material: PBMCs, mostly from graft donor cells, taken 360 days after TCRalphabeta/CD19-depleted stem cell transplant. This TCR was recovered from a boy in the first two years of life who had a stem cell transplant for SCID, so the T cells may come from the graft donor. The CDR3 bases are TGCGCCAGCAGCCGGGACCTCCTAACCTCTGGAAACACCATATATTTT. Its translation: CASSRDLLTSGNTIYF.